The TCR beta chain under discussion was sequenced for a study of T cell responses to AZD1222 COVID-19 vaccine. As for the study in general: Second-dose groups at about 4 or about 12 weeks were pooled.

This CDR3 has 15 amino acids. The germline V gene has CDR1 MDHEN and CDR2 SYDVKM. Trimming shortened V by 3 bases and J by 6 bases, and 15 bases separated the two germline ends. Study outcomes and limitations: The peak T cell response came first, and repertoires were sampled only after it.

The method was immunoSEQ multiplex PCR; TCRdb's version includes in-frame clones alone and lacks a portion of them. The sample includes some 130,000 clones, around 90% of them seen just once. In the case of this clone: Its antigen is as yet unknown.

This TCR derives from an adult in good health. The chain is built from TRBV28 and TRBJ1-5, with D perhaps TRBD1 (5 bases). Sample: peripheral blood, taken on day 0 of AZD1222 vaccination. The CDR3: CASSFRDQWGQPQHF. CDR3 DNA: TGTGCCAGCAGTTTTCGGGACCAATGGGGTCAGCCCCAGCATTTT. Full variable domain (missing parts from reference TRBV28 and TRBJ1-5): DVKVTQSSRYLVKRTGEKVFLECVQDMDHENMFWYRQDPGLGLRLIYFSYDVKMKEKGDIPEGYSVSREKKERFSLILESASTNQTSMYLCASSFRDQWGQPQHFGDGTRLSIL.